A selection of T cell receptor beta chains follows, all from one sample in a study of blood T cell repertoires in COVID-19. Measured with immunoSEQ multiplex PCR; TCRdb has only the in-frame clones, and not every one. This table holds under 100,000 clones, around 87% found once. Material: peripheral blood. These receptors came from a human donor in a cohort sampled during active COVID-19. CDR3s include the opening cysteine and the closing phenylalanine or tryptophan. The D gene is left open where the match is weak. A clone size is listed for some rows: how often the clone was seen (once, few, many), or a class if it is expanded.

V gene	J gene	CDR3 length	clone size	D gene	CDR3 DNA	CDR3 protein
TRBV28	TRBJ2-7	15	few	TRBD2	TGTGCCAGCAGTTCCCCTAGCGGGGGGATCTACGAGCAGTACTTC	CASSSPSGGIYEQYF
TRBV29-1	TRBJ1-2	13	-	-	TGCAGCGTTGAAGATAAACCGGTGGATGGCTACACCTTC	CSVEDKPVDGYTF
TRBV6-5	TRBJ1-1	14	-	-	TGTGCCAGCAGCCTGGCGGGGAGGAACACTGAAGCTTTCTTT	CASSLAGRNTEAFF
TRBV15	TRBJ2-1	17	-	-	TGTGCCACCAGCAAAGAAGGGGGGGCTAGCTCCTACAATGAGCAGTTCTTC	CATSKEGGASSYNEQFF
TRBV28	TRBJ2-6	15	once	TRBD1	TGTGCCACCACTAGCAGGGGGCCTGGGGCCAACGTCCTGACTTTC	CATTSRGPGANVLTF
TRBV6-5	TRBJ1-6	15	-	TRBD1	TGTGCCAGCACCCCGGGGGCAGGGGGCTATTCACCCCTCCACTTT	CASTPGAGGYSPLHF
TRBV3-1/TRBV3-2	TRBJ1-2	15	-	TRBD1	TGTGCCAGCAGCCAAGATATGGGACAGTCCTATGGCTACACCTTC	CASSQDMGQSYGYTF
TRBV29-1	TRBJ2-2	14	-	-	TGCAGCGCCCTCGGACAGCGTGGCACCGGGGAGCTGTTTTTT	CSALGQRGTGELFF
TRBV11-2	TRBJ1-1	13	-	TRBD1	TGTGCAGCAGCTCTGACAGGGGGCACTGAAGCTTTCTTT	CAAALTGGTEAFF
TRBV27	TRBJ1-2	13	-	-	TGTGCCAGCTCCCCCGGGGGGGGGCTTGGCTACACCTTC	CASSPGGGLGYTF
TRBV5-1	TRBJ1-4	14	-	TRBD1	TGCGCCAGCAGCGAGGGACAGGGGAGAGAAAAACTGTTTTTT	CASSEGQGREKLFF
TRBV5-1	TRBJ2-1	16	-	TRBD2	TGCGCCAGCAGCTTGATAGCGGGAATCTCCTACAATGAGCAGTTCTTC	CASSLIAGISYNEQFF
TRBV6-5	TRBJ1-5	14	-	TRBD1	TGTGCCAGCAGTTATGCGGCAGGGGGTCAGCCCCAGCATTTT	CASSYAAGGQPQHF
TRBV6-5	TRBJ1-5	14	few	-	TGTGCCAGCAGCAGGTCAGGGGCGGGTCAGCCCCAGCATTTT	CASSRSGAGQPQHF
TRBV7-9	TRBJ2-5	15	-	-	TGTGCCAGCACCGAAACTCGGGGGATGGCGGAGACCCAGTACTTC	CASTETRGMAETQYF
TRBV9	TRBJ2-1	15	-	-	TGTGCCAGCAGCGCAGCCGGACAGACTTACAATGAGCAGTTCTTC	CASSAAGQTYNEQFF
TRBV10-3	TRBJ1-5	13	-	TRBD1	TGTGCCATCAGTCAGGGGGCTGATCAGCCCCAGCATTTT	CAISQGADQPQHF
TRBV12-3/TRBV12-4	TRBJ1-2	12	-	-	TGTGCCAGCAGTTTCCGGGACTATGGCTACACCTTC	CASSFRDYGYTF
TRBV4-2	TRBJ1-2	15	-	-	TGTGCCAGCAGCCCTACCCACAGGGAATTGGGTGGCTACACCTTC	CASSPTHRELGGYTF
TRBV5-6	TRBJ2-7	17	-	-	TGTGCCAGCAGCGCGGCCCGACCCAGGGGAGTCGACTACGAGCAGTACTTC	CASSAARPRGVDYEQYF
TRBV2	TRBJ1-2	13	-	TRBD1	TGTGCCAGCCGTCCGGGACAGTCCTATGGCTACACCTTC	CASRPGQSYGYTF
TRBV4-2	TRBJ2-1	15	-	-	TGTGCCAGCAGCCAAGGTAAGAGCTCCTACAATGAGCAGTTCTTC	CASSQGKSSYNEQFF
TRBV6-5	TRBJ1-3	13	-	-	TGTGCCAGCACCCGGGAAACTGGAAACACCATATATTTT	CASTRETGNTIYF
TRBV11-3	TRBJ1-1	13	few	-	TGTGCCAGCAGCCTTCAGGAGAACACTGAAGCTTTCTTT	CASSLQENTEAFF
TRBV2	TRBJ2-5	16	-	TRBD2	TGTGCCAGCAGTGGGGAGGGTCCCCGGGGGGGAGAGACCCAGTACTTC	CASSGEGPRGGETQYF
TRBV14	TRBJ2-3	16	-	-	TGTGCCAGCAGCCAAGATTGGGGCGGTGTAACAGATACGCAGTATTTT	CASSQDWGGVTDTQYF
TRBV3-1/TRBV3-2	TRBJ1-2	12	-	-	TGTGCCAGCAGCAAACCGGGTGGTGGCTACACCTTC	CASSKPGGGYTF
TRBV2	TRBJ2-4	16	-	TRBD2	TGTGCCAGCAGTGGGCGGGGGGGCCTCGCCAAAAACATTCAGTACTTC	CASSGRGGLAKNIQYF